These T cell receptor beta chains were read from a single sample in a study of blood T cell repertoires in COVID-19. The table came from immunoSEQ multiplex PCR; TCRdb's copy has only in-frame clones and leaves some out. The table shows about 63,000 clones, with about 80% occurring only once. Sequenced sample: peripheral blood. These receptors were taken from a human donor in a cohort sampled during active COVID-19. CDR3s include the opening cysteine and the closing phenylalanine or tryptophan. A D gene is named only where the DNA matches it firmly. Clone size appears in some rows only: once, few, many, or a class for an expanded clone.

j_call	v_call	d_call	clone_size	cdr3_aa	cdr3_nt
TRBJ1-5	TRBV2	TRBD1	.	CASRSTGGINQPQHF	TGTGCCAGCAGATCGACAGGGGGCATCAATCAGCCCCAGCATTTT
TRBJ2-1	TRBV5-4	.	.	CASSASSYNEQFF	TGTGCCAGCAGCGCTAGCTCCTACAATGAGCAGTTCTTC
TRBJ2-3	TRBV3-1/TRBV3-2	.	.	CASSQVSGGTDTQYF	TGTGCCAGCAGCCAAGTATCGGGGGGCACAGATACGCAGTATTTT
TRBJ2-1	TRBV10-1	TRBD1	.	CASSRQGLNEQFF	TGCGCCAGCAGCCGACAGGGTCTCAATGAGCAGTTCTTC
TRBJ1-2	TRBV7-2	.	.	CASSHYLENYGYTF	TGTGCCAGCAGCCATTACCTCGAGAACTATGGCTACACCTTC
TRBJ1-1	TRBV4-1	.	.	CASSQGLGGNTEAFF	TGCGCCAGCAGCCAAGGTCTGGGAGGGAACACTGAAGCTTTCTTT
TRBJ1-2	TRBV4-2	TRBD1	.	CASSLGQIYGYTF	TGTGCCAGCAGCTTGGGACAGATCTATGGCTACACCTTC
TRBJ2-5	TRBV6-7	.	.	CASSSKETQYF	TGTGCCAGCAGTTCTAAAGAGACCCAGTACTTC
TRBJ2-1	TRBV14	TRBD2	.	CASSQYGRANNEQFF	TGTGCCAGCAGCCAATACGGGAGGGCCAACAATGAGCAGTTCTTC
TRBJ2-1	TRBV28	.	.	CASRPPSSYNEQFF	TGTGCCAGCAGACCTCCGAGCTCCTACAATGAGCAGTTCTTC
TRBJ2-3	TRBV4-2	TRBD2	.	CASSASLAGWTDTQYF	TGTGCCAGCAGCGCAAGTTTAGCGGGATGGACAGATACGCAGTATTTT
TRBJ1-1	TRBV19	.	once	CASTYGQNTEAFF	TGTGCCAGTACCTACGGACAAAACACTGAAGCTTTCTTT
TRBJ2-7	TRBV5-1	.	.	CASSMGDTASHF	TGCGCCAGCAGCATGGGCGACACGGCATCCCACTTC
TRBJ2-7	TRBV4-3	.	.	CASSQGWGDSAYEQYF	TGCGCCAGCAGCCAAGGGTGGGGGGACTCGGCGTACGAGCAGTACTTC
TRBJ1-2	TRBV5-1	.	.	CASSLNRVGDGYTF	TGCGCCAGCAGCTTAAACAGGGTTGGAGATGGCTACACCTTC
TRBJ1-1	TRBV5-1	.	.	CASSLGQSTTEAFF	TGCGCCAGCAGCTTGGGACAATCAACCACTGAAGCTTTCTTT
TRBJ1-1	TRBV5-6	.	.	CASSFVRSEAFF	TGTGCCAGCAGCTTCGTCAGGTCTGAAGCTTTCTTT
TRBJ2-7	TRBV9	.	.	CASSGTSPYEQYF	TGTGCCAGCAGCGGGACATCCCCCTACGAGCAGTACTTC
TRBJ1-2	TRBV2	.	.	CASRADSQFYGYTF	TGTGCCAGCAGGGCGGACAGCCAGTTCTATGGCTACACCTTC
TRBJ1-1	TRBV28	TRBD1	.	CASSIQGGIGEAFF	TGTGCCAGCAGTATACAGGGGGGCATAGGGGAAGCTTTCTTT
TRBJ2-2	TRBV30	.	.	CAWRLLTNTGELFF	TGTGCCTGGAGACTTCTGACGAACACCGGGGAGCTGTTTTTT
TRBJ2-7	TRBV27	TRBD1	.	CASSLSRTGNYEQYF	TGTGCCAGCAGTTTATCGAGGACAGGAAACTACGAGCAGTACTTC
TRBJ2-6	TRBV5-1	.	few	CASTELPGANVLTF	TGCGCCAGCACCGAACTGCCTGGGGCCAACGTCCTGACTTTC
TRBJ2-2	TRBV3-1/TRBV3-2	TRBD2	.	CASSRQRELTGELFF	TGTGCCAGCAGCCGCCAGCGGGAGCTCACCGGGGAGCTGTTTTTT
TRBJ1-1	TRBV2	.	.	CATLTRVNTEAFF	TGTGCCACCCTCACCCGGGTAAACACTGAAGCTTTCTTT